The present T cell receptor (beta chain) was sequenced within a study of technical replicates of blood from several donors (dated by TCRdb to 2016 to 2017). The library was made by the immunoSEQ multiplex PCR assay. The immuneACCESS repertoire file appears here via TCRdb, limited to in-frame rearrangements. These files lack a portion of the clones; in checked studies, under half of the deficit traces to unresolved V genes, and the cause of the others is not known. The sample table lists roughly 85,000 clones, roughly 94% of them with a count of one. Of the sample, around 0.25% falls within the top ten clones. With regard to this clone: Its antigen target is currently unknown. No much larger clone is present one base from it, and per-base qualities are unavailable.

V is clipped by 5 bases and J by 3 bases, and the sequence between their germline boundaries is 16 bases long. The germline V gene (reference sequence) sets CDR1 to MNHEY and CDR2 to SMNVEV. From the cysteine through the phenylalanine, the CDR3 covers 15 amino acids. Here the CDR3 DNA is all that survives: 45 bases in frame from base 1. The receptor comes from a human donor in good health. Sequencing was performed on T cells isolated from PBMCs. The chain is made from TRBV27 and TRBJ1-2; the D segment cannot be called with confidence. In nucleotide form, the sequence is TGTGCCAGCAGTCAGCGACCCCATTCGGACTATGGCTACACCTTC. This is translated as CASSQRPHSDYGYTF.